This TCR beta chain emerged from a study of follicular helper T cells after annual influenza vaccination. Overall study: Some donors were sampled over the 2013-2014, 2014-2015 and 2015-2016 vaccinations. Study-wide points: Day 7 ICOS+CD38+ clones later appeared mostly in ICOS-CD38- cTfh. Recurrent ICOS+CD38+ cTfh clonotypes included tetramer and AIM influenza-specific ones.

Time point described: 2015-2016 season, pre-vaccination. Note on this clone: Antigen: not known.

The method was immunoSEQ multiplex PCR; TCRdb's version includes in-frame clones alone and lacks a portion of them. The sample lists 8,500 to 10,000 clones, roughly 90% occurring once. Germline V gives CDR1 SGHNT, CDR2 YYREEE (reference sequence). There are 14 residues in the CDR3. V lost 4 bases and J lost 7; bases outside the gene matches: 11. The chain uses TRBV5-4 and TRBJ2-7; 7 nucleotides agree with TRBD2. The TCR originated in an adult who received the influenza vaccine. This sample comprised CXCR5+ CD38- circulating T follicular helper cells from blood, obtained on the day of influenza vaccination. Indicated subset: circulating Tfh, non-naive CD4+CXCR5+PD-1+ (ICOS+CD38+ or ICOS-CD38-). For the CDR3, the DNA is TGTGCCAGCAGCCAGCGGGGTGGCCCCAGAGAGCAGTACTTC. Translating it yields CASSQRGGPREQYF. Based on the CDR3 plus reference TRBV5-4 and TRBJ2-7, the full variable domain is ETGVTQSPTHLIKTRGQQVTLRCSSQSGHNTVSWYQQALGQGPQFIFQYYREEENGRGNFPPRFSGLQFPNYSSELNVNALELDDSALYLCASSQRGGPREQYFGPGTRLTVT.